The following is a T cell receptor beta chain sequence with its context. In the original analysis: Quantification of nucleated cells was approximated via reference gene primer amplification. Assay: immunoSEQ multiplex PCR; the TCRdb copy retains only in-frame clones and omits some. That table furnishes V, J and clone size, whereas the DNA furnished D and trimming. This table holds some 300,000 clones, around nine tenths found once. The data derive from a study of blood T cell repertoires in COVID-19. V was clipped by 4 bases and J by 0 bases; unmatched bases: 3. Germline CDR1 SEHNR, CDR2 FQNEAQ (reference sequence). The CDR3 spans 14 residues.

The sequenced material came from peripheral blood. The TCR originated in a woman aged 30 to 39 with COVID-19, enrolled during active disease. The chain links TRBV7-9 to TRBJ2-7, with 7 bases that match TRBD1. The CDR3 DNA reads TGTGCCAGCAGCTGGGGACAGATCTCCTACGAGCAGTACTTC. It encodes CASSWGQISYEQYF.